The rows below give T cell receptor beta chains drawn from one sample of a study of post-analysis software for immune sequencing data. TCRdb re-called the PCR reads through MiXCR, storing one row per CDR3 protein. The data contain hundreds of thousands of distinct CDR3 sequences, approximately 53% of them singletons. The sequenced material came from blood. These receptors all come from a girl aged 5-17 years with multiple sclerosis. The CDR3 runs from the conserved cysteine through the conserved F or W. A D gene is named only where the DNA matches it firmly.

J: TRBJ1-1; V: TRBV6-5; D: TRBD1; CDR3: CASSSTGVRAFF
J: TRBJ2-3; V: TRBV25-1; D: -; CDR3: CASSAREGTDTQYF
J: TRBJ2-4; V: TRBV18; D: TRBD1; CDR3: CASSSRQGPDIQYF
J: TRBJ1-1; V: TRBV29-1; D: -; CDR3: CSVASGLMNTEAFF
J: TRBJ2-1; V: TRBV4-2; D: TRBD1; CDR3: CASSQGAERDSSYNEQFF
J: TRBJ2-1; V: TRBV29-1; D: TRBD1; CDR3: CSVERQGAQDEQFF
J: TRBJ1-5; V: TRBV10-3; D: -; CDR3: CAISLSANQPQHF
J: TRBJ2-5; V: TRBV7-2; D: TRBD2; CDR3: CASSLKGVAGVVKTQYF
J: -; V: TRBV29-1; D: TRBD1; CDR3: CSVRQGNIQYF
J: TRBJ2-1; V: TRBV20-1; D: -; CDR3: CSARFGSYNEQFF
J: TRBJ1-5; V: TRBV20-1; D: TRBD1; CDR3: CSASQTGGNQPQHF
J: TRBJ2-1; V: TRBV10-3; D: TRBD2; CDR3: CAISTWIAGGPDEQFF
J: TRBJ1-5; V: TRBV27; D: TRBD1; CDR3: CASSPAWGTGNQPQHF
J: TRBJ2-1; V: TRBV3-1; D: TRBD1; CDR3: CASSPRTGRAEQFF
J: TRBJ2-1; V: TRBV20-1; D: -; CDR3: CSAETRHRGRNEQFF
J: TRBJ2-2; V: TRBV20-1; D: -; CDR3: CSARVLDTGELFF
J: TRBJ1-4; V: TRBV25-1; D: -; CDR3: CASTGAATNEKLFF
J: TRBJ2-1; V: TRBV3-1; D: TRBD2; CDR3: CASSQGGAGGYNEQFF
J: TRBJ2-7; V: TRBV4-1; D: -; CDR3: CASSQDEHLIGEQYF
J: TRBJ2-5; V: TRBV5-1; D: -; CDR3: CASSLGRFHGQETQYF
J: TRBJ2-6; V: TRBV6-2/TRBV6-3; D: -; CDR3: CASSYRDPGANVLTF
J: TRBJ2-1; V: TRBV28; D: -; CDR3: CASTRSGPKYNEQFF
J: TRBJ2-6; V: TRBV5-1; D: TRBD1; CDR3: CASRGDRSSGANVLTF
J: TRBJ2-6; V: TRBV6-1; D: -; CDR3: CASIMGATGANVLTF